The 21 T cell receptor beta chains given below trace back to one sample, sequenced in a study of CD8 T cells in Susac syndrome. About 0.5 to 1 ug RNA was reverse transcribed with random hexamers. From the immunoSEQ multiplex PCR reads, TCRdb called clonotypes with MiXCR, one entry per CDR3 protein. Among tens of thousands of distinct CDR3 sequences listed, roughly 93% were seen once. The sequenced sample consisted of CD8+ T cells from PBMCs. The source is a human donor with multiple sclerosis.

The sample holds one count of this clonotype. This chain connects TRBV13 to TRBJ2-5; D is unclear. Germline values: CDR1 PRHDT, CDR2 FYEKMQ (reference sequence). The CDR3 is 14 amino acids. Trimming removed 4 bases from V and 4 bases from J, with 13 bases in between. This CDR3 is CASSSRPLGETQYF. In DNA, the CDR3 is TGTGCCAGCAGCTCGAGACCCCTGGGAGAGACCCAGTACTTC.

J is TRBJ1-1 and V is TRBV7-3; unclear D gene. The CDR3 runs 15 residues. CDR1 is SGHTA and CDR2 is FQGTGA in the germline V gene. Trimming removed 5 bases from V and 0 bases from J, with 13 bases in between. The CDR3 nucleotides are TGTGCCAGCAGCCCGACGGCCGGAATGAACACTGAAGCTTTCTTT. This translates into CASSPTAGMNTEAFF.

The V call is TRBV28, the J call TRBJ1-4, with D tentatively TRBD1 (5 bases). V shed 8 bases and J shed 8 bases, with 18 bases lying between them. Germline V gives CDR1 MDHEN, CDR2 SYDVKM. The CDR3 consists of 14 residues. For the CDR3, the DNA is TGTGCCAGCGCTAGACCGCGGGACGAGGAAAAACTGTTTTTT. Translating it yields CASARPRDEEKLFF.

V gene TRBV28 combines with J gene TRBJ1-1; D ambiguous. The CDR3 length is 14 residues. Germline V gene lookup returns CDR1 MDHEN and CDR2 SYDVKM. Trimming left V 1 base short and J 1 base short, with 7 bases between. The CDR3 DNA is TGTGCCAGCAGTTTATTAGGAGAGAACACTGAAGCTTTCTTT. Protein sequence: CASSLLGENTEAFF. The entire variable domain, with the rest obtained from reference TRBV28 and TRBJ1-1, is as follows: DVKVTQSSRYLVKRTGEKVFLECVQDMDHENMFWYRQDPGLGLRLIYFSYDVKMKEKGDIPEGYSVSREKKERFSLILESASTNQTSMYLCASSLLGENTEAFFGQGTRLTVV.

V and J are TRBV12-3 or TRBV12-4 and TRBJ2-5; 9 bases agree with TRBD1. The length of the CDR3 is 15 residues. The J segment lost 3 bases and the V segment lost 5 bases, leaving 7 bases of the junction unmatched. The CDR3 DNA follows: TGTGCCAGCAGTCCGGAAGGGACAGGGAAAGAGACCCAGTACTTC. It codes for CASSPEGTGKETQYF.

V gene TRBV4-3 combines with J gene TRBJ1-2, with D possibly TRBD1 on 6 matching bases. Germline CDR1 reads LGHNA; CDR2 reads YSLEER. There are 16 residues in the CDR3. V lost 0 bases and J lost 4, with 15 bases in between. The CDR3 bases are TGCGCCAGCAGCCAAGATTTCGGAGGGGGTGCCTATGGCTACACCTTC. Protein sequence: CASSQDFGGGAYGYTF.

The chain carries TRBV7-9 and TRBJ2-5, with TRBD2 as a possible D gene (5 bases). The CDR3 has 15 amino acids. Germline V gives CDR1 SEHNR, CDR2 FQNEAQ (reference sequence). With 7 bases removed from V and 2 bases from J, the gap between germline ends came to 17 bases. CDR3 amino acids: CASNHPEARQETQYF. The CDR3 DNA reads as TGTGCCAGCAACCATCCGGAGGCGAGGCAAGAGACCCAGTACTTC.

The gene calls are TRBV27 and TRBJ1-1, with TRBD1 as a possible D gene (6 bases). V was cut by 6 bases and J by 0 bases, with 23 bases left in between. Germline loops: CDR1 MNHEY, CDR2 SMNVEV (reference sequence). The CDR3 extends over 18 amino acids. The CDR3 sequence is CASRRTWGQVYMNTEAFF. CDR3 DNA: TGTGCCAGCAGACGAACCTGGGGGCAGGTTTATATGAACACTGAAGCTTTCTTT.

The chain uses TRBV5-1 and TRBJ1-2; 9 nucleotides line up with TRBD1. J was trimmed by 8 bases and V by 3 bases; bases with no gene match: 11. The CDR3 totals 15 residues. From germline, CDR1 is SGHRS and CDR2 YFSETQ. The CDR3 DNA reads TGCGCCAGCAGCTCCCGGGGACAGGGTGGAGGCGGCTACACCTTC. Translating it yields CASSSRGQGGGGYTF. Supplemented by reference TRBV5-1 and TRBJ1-2, the full variable domain reads KAGVTQTPRYLIKTRGQQVTLSCSPISGHRSVSWYQQTPGQGLQFLFEYFSETQRNKGNFPGRFSGRQFSNSRSEMNVSTLELGDSALYLCASSSRGQGGGGYTFGSGTRLTVV.

This chain connects TRBV27 to TRBJ2-7; 9 positions agree with TRBD2. The V and J ends lost 0 bases and 6 bases, in that order; junction bases with no gene match: 6. The CDR3 spans 15 residues. Germline V gene data show CDR1 as MNHEY and CDR2 as SMNVEV (reference sequence). In nucleotides, the CDR3 is TGTGCCAGCAGTTTATCGACCAGCGGGGGGTCCGAGCAGTACTTC. This codes for CASSLSTSGGSEQYF.

In nucleotides, the CDR3 is TGTGCCAGCAGCTTAGAAGGGACGGACTTGAACACTGAAGCTTTCTTT. Translated: CASSLEGTDLNTEAFF. The chain is built from TRBV13 and TRBJ1-1; a possible D gene is TRBD1 (5 bases). Trimming left V 1 base short and J 0 bases short, with 12 bases between. Germline V gives CDR1 PRHDT, CDR2 FYEKMQ (reference sequence). This CDR3 has 16 amino acids.

The chain combines TRBV27 with TRBJ1-2; TRBD1 might be the D (5 bases). The CDR3 is made up of 13 amino acids. Between the trimmed V and J ends, which lost 7 bases and 7 bases, there was a span of 16 bases. Germline CDR1 reads MNHEY; CDR2 reads SMNVEV (reference sequence). The CDR3 region is CASTSLGLGGYTF. For the CDR3, the DNA is TGTGCCAGCACCTCACTGGGACTTGGTGGCTACACCTTC.

The rearrangement links TRBV6-6 to TRBJ2-5; D possibly corresponds to TRBD2 (5 bases). Germline-derived CDR1 and CDR2 are MNHNY and SVGAGI (reference sequence). V was shortened by 5 bases and J by 5 bases, with 18 bases between the two germline ends. The CDR3 has 15 residues. CDR3 DNA: TGTGCCAGCAGTCAGACTGAAAGCGGTTTGGAGACCCAGTACTTC. Protein sequence: CASSQTESGLETQYF.

The chain joins TRBV19 to TRBJ2-7; 7 positions agree with TRBD1. The CDR3 contains 14 residues. Germline V gives CDR1 LNHDA, CDR2 SQIVND (reference sequence). Trimming cost V 7 bases and J 0 bases; bases outside gene matches: 6. The CDR3 DNA reads as TGTGCCAGTAACTCGGGACAGCCCTCCTACGAGCAGTACTTC. This sequence encodes CASNSGQPSYEQYF. Using reference TRBV19 and TRBJ2-7 for the parts outside the CDR3, the full variable domain is DGGITQSPKYLFRKEGQNVTLSCEQNLNHDAMYWYRQDPGQGLRLIYYSQIVNDFQKGDIAEGYSVSREKKESFPLTVTSAQKNPTAFYLCASNSGQPSYEQYFGPGTRLTVT.

V gene TRBV7-9 combines with J gene TRBJ2-7; 12 bases match TRBD2. CDR3 length equals 16 residues. V lost 5 bases, J lost 3 bases, and 8 bases stayed unmatched. Germline CDR1 is SEHNR and CDR2 is FQNEAQ (reference sequence). CDR3 protein: CASSAILAGGLYEQYF. In DNA form, the CDR3 reads TGTGCCAGCAGCGCCATACTAGCGGGGGGCCTCTACGAGCAGTACTTC. Supplemented by reference TRBV7-9 and TRBJ2-7, the full variable domain reads DTGVSQNPRHKITKRGQNVTFRCDPISEHNRLYWYRQTLGQGPEFLTYFQNEAQLEKSRLLSDRFSAERPKGSFSTLEIQRTEQGDSAMYLCASSAILAGGLYEQYFGPGTRLTVT.

The rearrangement links TRBV19 to TRBJ2-7; TRBD1 agrees at 9 bases. The J segment lost 5 bases and the V segment lost 5 bases, leaving 7 bases of the junction unmatched. This CDR3 spans 14 amino acids. The germline V gene has CDR1 LNHDA and CDR2 SQIVND (reference sequence). This chain's CDR3 is CASSAGQGYHEQYF. Here the CDR3 DNA reads TGTGCCAGTAGTGCGGGACAGGGTTACCACGAGCAGTACTTC.

The chain carries TRBV4-1 and TRBJ1-5; D may be TRBD1 (5 bases). This CDR3 has 14 residues. V was shortened by 1 base and J by 7 bases, with 11 bases between the two germline ends. Looked up from germline, CDR1 is MGHRA and CDR2 is YSYEKL. The CDR3 DNA is TGCGCCAGCAGCCAAGGCAGGGTGAACCAGCCCCAGCATTTT. Translating gives CASSQGRVNQPQHF.

This chain joins TRBV12-3 or TRBV12-4 and TRBJ2-1; TRBD2 aligns across 7 bases. The CDR3 is 16 amino acids. V gave up 6 bases and J gave up 6 bases; unmatched junction bases: 14. CDR3 coding DNA: TGTGCCAGCAGATGGGGGGGGATTGACAGAAGCAATGAGCAGTTCTTC. Its translation: CASRWGGIDRSNEQFF.

V is TRBV2 and J is TRBJ1-6; D is unresolved. Germline CDR1 reads SNHLY; CDR2 reads FYNNEI. This CDR3 has 16 residues. V was shortened by 1 base and J by 6 bases, with 13 bases between the two germline ends. The CDR3 sequence is CASSEVGSNLNSPLHF. The CDR3 nucleotides read TGTGCCAGCAGTGAAGTGGGATCTAATCTTAATTCACCCCTCCACTTT. The full variable domain, completed using reference TRBV2 and TRBJ1-6, is EPEVTQTPSHQVTQMGQEVILRCVPISNHLYFYWYRQILGQKVEFLVSFYNNEISEKSEIFDDQFSVERPDGSNFTLKIRSTKLEDSAMYFCASSEVGSNLNSPLHFGNGTRLTVT.

The CDR3 DNA follows: TGTGCCAGCGGAGACTGGGCGGGGGGCCGCACAGATACGCAGTATTTT. Amino acid sequence: CASGDWAGGRTDTQYF. V usage is TRBV7-9 and J usage is TRBJ2-3; TRBD2 aligns across 8 bases. The germline gives CDR1 SEHNR, CDR2 FQNEAQ (reference sequence). CDR3 length: 16 residues. Trimming took 8 bases from V and 1 from J; bases not matched to a gene: 11.

The V and J genes are TRBV12-3 or TRBV12-4 and TRBJ2-1; D gene unclear. Deletions cut 7 bases from V and 0 bases from J, with 10 bases between. The CDR3 sequence is 14 residues long. DNA of the CDR3: TGTGCCAGCACCTACGGCAGCTCCTACAATGAGCAGTTCTTC. This translates into CASTYGSSYNEQFF.